Listed below are T cell receptor beta chains from one sample, sequenced in a study of blood T cell repertoires in COVID-19. Here immunoSEQ multiplex PCR was the method, and the copy in TCRdb shows in-frame clones only, minus some. The sample consists of some 210,000 clones, approximately 86% of them appearing once. What was sequenced was PBMCs or T cells enriched from blood (not recorded which). These receptor sequences come from a man between 18 and 29 years old with acute COVID-19. CDR3s include the opening cysteine and the closing phenylalanine or tryptophan. D genes are given only for firm matches. Some rows mark clone size as missing; the rest say once, few, many or name a class of expanded clone.

clone size,V gene,J gene,D gene,CDR3 protein,CDR3 DNA
NA,TRBV7-2,TRBJ1-4,NA,CASSPDGTTNEKLFF,TGTGCCAGCAGCCCGGACGGGACAACTAATGAAAAACTGTTTTTT
NA,TRBV5-4,TRBJ2-5,NA,CASSFRQGQETQYF,TGTGCCAGCAGCTTCCGCCAGGGACAAGAGACCCAGTACTTC
NA,TRBV4-1,TRBJ1-1,NA,CASSQFGRNTEAFF,TGCGCCAGCAGCCAATTTGGTAGGAACACTGAAGCTTTCTTT
NA,TRBV24-1,TRBJ2-7,NA,CATSDSSYEQYF,TGTGCCACCAGTGACAGTTCCTACGAGCAGTACTTC
NA,TRBV6-5,TRBJ1-1,NA,CASSRGAQGTEAFF,TGTGCCAGCAGCCGGGGGGCGCAGGGCACTGAAGCTTTCTTT
NA,TRBV28,TRBJ2-7,NA,CASRPIETYEQYF,TGTGCCAGCAGACCTATTGAAACCTACGAGCAGTACTTC
NA,TRBV20-1,TRBJ1-2,NA,CSELGEVGYTF,TGCAGTGAGCTAGGAGAAGTGGGCTACACCTTC
NA,TRBV21-1,TRBJ2-6,NA,CASSPVGGDWANVLTF,TGTGCCAGCAGCCCAGTGGGGGGTGACTGGGCCAACGTCCTGACTTTC
NA,TRBV5-4,TRBJ2-7,TRBD1,CASSLKPGGEQYF,TGTGCCAGCAGCTTGAAACCAGGGGGAGAGCAGTACTTC
NA,TRBV19,TRBJ1-5,TRBD1,CASSTGNPGQGSNQPQHF,TGTGCCAGTAGTACCGGGAATCCGGGACAGGGGAGCAATCAGCCCCAGCATTTT
NA,TRBV21-1,TRBJ2-1,NA,CASSGESDNEQFF,TGTGCCAGCAGTGGGGAGTCGGACAATGAGCAGTTCTTC
NA,TRBV30,TRBJ1-1,TRBD1,CAWRGQMNTEAFF,TGTGCCTGGAGGGGACAGATGAACACTGAAGCTTTCTTT
few,TRBV28,TRBJ1-6,TRBD1,CASSTGVKTSPLHF,TGTGCCAGCAGTACAGGGGTAAAGACTTCACCCCTCCACTTT
once,TRBV19,TRBJ2-3,TRBD1,CATRDRATDTQYF,TGTGCCACCCGGGACAGGGCGACAGATACGCAGTATTTT
NA,TRBV10-2,TRBJ2-7,NA,CASRSEGFHEQYF,TGCGCCAGCAGGTCCGAGGGTTTCCACGAGCAGTACTTC
NA,TRBV6-5,TRBJ2-5,TRBD2,CASSRGSGSGETQYF,TGTGCCAGCAGCCGTGGGAGCGGGAGCGGTGAGACCCAGTACTTC
NA,TRBV6-4,TRBJ2-2,NA,CASSDFVAGELFF,TGTGCCAGCAGTGATTTCGTCGCCGGGGAGCTGTTTTTT
once,TRBV3-1/TRBV3-2,TRBJ2-1,NA,CASSQESGSYNEQFF,TGTGCCAGCAGCCAAGAAAGCGGCTCCTACAATGAGCAGTTCTTC
once,TRBV2,TRBJ2-7,TRBD1,CASSEPDRAYEQYF,TGTGCCAGCAGTGAACCCGACAGGGCCTACGAGCAGTACTTC
NA,TRBV14,TRBJ2-5,TRBD2,CASSQDWGLAGGIETQYF,TGTGCCAGCAGCCAAGATTGGGGACTAGCGGGAGGAATAGAGACCCAGTACTTC
NA,TRBV28,TRBJ1-5,TRBD1,CASSPGDRGQQPQHF,TGTGCCAGCAGTCCCGGGGACAGGGGGCAACAGCCCCAGCATTTT
NA,TRBV19,TRBJ1-5,TRBD1,CASDRGKGGPLGQPQHF,TGTGCCAGCGACAGGGGGAAGGGAGGGCCCCTCGGGCAGCCCCAGCATTTT
NA,TRBV3-1/TRBV3-2,TRBJ1-5,NA,CASSQGVQPQHF,TGTGCCAGCAGCCAAGGAGTACAGCCCCAGCATTTT
NA,TRBV4-2,TRBJ1-2,TRBD1,CASSQVSTGQFFYGYTF,TGTGCCAGCAGCCAAGTCTCTACGGGACAGTTTTTCTATGGCTACACCTTC
NA,TRBV7-9,TRBJ1-1,NA,CASSLASRGDTEAFF,TGTGCCAGCAGCTTAGCCTCCCGGGGGGACACTGAAGCTTTCTTT
NA,TRBV9,TRBJ2-1,NA,CASSVRGGPSYNEQFF,TGTGCCAGCAGCGTGCGGGGTGGGCCCTCCTACAATGAGCAGTTCTTC
NA,TRBV29-1,TRBJ1-4,TRBD1,CSVGQINEKLFF,TGCAGCGTGGGACAGATTAATGAAAAACTGTTTTTT
NA,TRBV7-2,TRBJ1-6,TRBD1,CASSSGGTGLFNSPLHF,TGTGCCAGCAGCTCAGGCGGGACAGGGCTTTTCAATTCACCCCTCCACTTT
NA,TRBV7-2,TRBJ2-7,TRBD2,CASSLEGLATTYEQYF,TGTGCCAGCAGCTTAGAGGGACTAGCGACGACCTACGAGCAGTACTTC
once,TRBV29-1,TRBJ2-6,NA,CSVDGDSGANVLTF,TGCAGCGTTGATGGCGACTCCGGGGCCAACGTCCTGACTTTC
NA,TRBV19,TRBJ1-1,NA,CASSILSRNTEAFF,TGTGCCAGTAGTATCCTAAGCCGAAACACTGAAGCTTTCTTT
NA,TRBV19,TRBJ1-2,NA,CASSLSMGGYTF,TGTGCCAGTAGTCTGTCCATGGGCGGCTACACCTTC
NA,TRBV7-7,TRBJ2-1,NA,CASSPTYNNEQFF,TGTGCTAGCAGCCCGACTTATAACAATGAGCAGTTCTTC
NA,TRBV27,TRBJ1-2,TRBD1,CASSFSSQGATGYTF,TGTGCCAGCAGTTTTTCGTCCCAGGGGGCGACTGGCTACACCTTC
NA,TRBV24-1,TRBJ1-2,TRBD1,CATSAAGTGGYGYTF,TGTGCCACCAGTGCCGCCGGGACAGGGGGCTATGGCTACACCTTC
NA,TRBV30,TRBJ1-3,TRBD1,CAWSLGTGNSGNTIYF,TGTGCCTGGAGCCTGGGGACAGGAAACTCTGGAAACACCATATATTTT
NA,TRBV5-4,TRBJ2-1,TRBD1,CASSLGGTGVYNEQFF,TGTGCCAGCAGCTTGGGCGGGACAGGGGTCTACAATGAGCAGTTCTTC
NA,TRBV7-2,TRBJ1-5,TRBD1,CASSPRSTGLGQPQHF,TGTGCCAGCAGCCCCCGATCGACAGGGCTGGGTCAGCCCCAGCATTTT
NA,TRBV11-3,TRBJ2-2,TRBD1,CASSLDDTGGETGELFF,TGTGCCAGCAGCTTAGATGATACAGGGGGCGAGACCGGGGAGCTGTTTTTT
NA,TRBV25-1,TRBJ1-3,TRBD1,CASSQWGQAGSGNTIYF,TGTGCCAGCAGTCAATGGGGACAGGCGGGCTCTGGAAACACCATATATTTT
NA,TRBV2,TRBJ1-5,TRBD1,CASRGGQGAQPQHF,TGTGCCAGCAGGGGTGGACAGGGCGCTCAGCCCCAGCATTTT
NA,TRBV19,TRBJ1-5,NA,CASSIQGLGQPQHF,TGTGCCAGTAGTATACAGGGTCTCGGTCAGCCCCAGCATTTT
NA,TRBV7-2,TRBJ2-1,NA,CASSTSRSSYNEQFF,TGTGCCAGCAGCACCTCTCGGAGCTCCTACAATGAGCAGTTCTTC
NA,TRBV12-3/TRBV12-4,TRBJ2-3,NA,CASSPGANTQYF,TGTGCCAGCAGCCCAGGGGCGAATACGCAGTATTTT